Given below is one T cell receptor (beta chain) in context. What it binds is unknown. This record comes from a study of monozygotic twins with inflammatory bowel disease. Regarding the study as a whole: IBD patients displayed reduced TCRbeta diversity (inverse Simpson) when set against healthy co-twins.

The CDR3 has 15 residues. Per germline, CDR1 SEHNR and CDR2 FQNEAQ (reference sequence). Donors each gave over 2 ml of blood. The template switching step added UMIs that contained a 6-nucleotide sample barcode. Reanalyzing the 5' RACE reads, TCRdb keeps one entry per CDR3 protein, without DNA. This sample's table has roughly 100,000 distinct CDR3 sequences. The sample was blood. The V and J genes are TRBV7-9 and TRBJ2-7. The sequence was collected from a human donor with ulcerative colitis or Crohn's disease, or a healthy co-twin of an affected twin (not recorded which). CDR3 in amino acids: CASSLLSPLDYEQYF. Supplemented by reference TRBV7-9 and TRBJ2-7, the full variable domain reads DTGVSQNPRHKITKRGQNVTFRCDPISEHNRLYWYRQTLGQGPEFLTYFQNEAQLEKSRLLSDRFSAERPKGSFSTLEIQRTEQGDSAMYLCASSLLSPLDYEQYFGPGTRLTVT.